This TCR beta chain was sequenced for a study of blood T cell repertoires in COVID-19. Clones were sequenced by immunoSEQ multiplex PCR, and TCRdb holds only the in-frame ones, with some missing. Among 120,000 to 150,000 clones listed, around 87% were seen once. V lost 1 base and J 7 bases, leaving 13 bases between the germline ends. The CDR3 runs 14 residues. The germline V gene encodes CDR1 SEHNR and CDR2 FQNEAQ (reference sequence). The chain carries TRBV7-9 and TRBJ1-2, with D perhaps matching TRBD1 (5 bases). This receptor was identified in a woman in her 30s with acute COVID-19. Sequenced input: PBMCs or T cells enriched from blood (not recorded which). The CDR3 spells CASSLEEGQTGYTF. The CDR3, as DNA: TGTGCCAGCAGCTTAGAGGAGGGGCAGACTGGCTACACCTTC.